This TCR beta chain was identified during a study of blood T cell repertoires in COVID-19. Only in-frame clones appear in the TCRdb table, and some are missing; sequencing was by immunoSEQ multiplex PCR. The sample has fewer than 200,000 clones, roughly 87% seen once. The clonotype comes from a woman aged 65 to 85 with COVID-19, enrolled during active disease. The material sequenced was peripheral blood.

CDR3 sequence reads: CASSLDRDEQYF. The CDR3 nucleotides are TGTGCCAGCAGCTTGGACAGGGATGAGCAGTACTTC. J is TRBJ2-7 and V is TRBV5-5; possible D gene TRBD1, 6 bases. Per germline, CDR1 SGHKS and CDR2 YYEKEE (reference sequence). This CDR3 has 12 amino acids. Trimming stripped 0 bases from V and 7 bases from J, with 8 bases between.